Given below is one TCR beta chain in context. Germline V gives CDR1 MNHNY, CDR2 SVGAGI (reference sequence). The CDR3 loop spans 13 amino acids. V gave up 6 bases and J gave up 6 bases; unmatched junction bases: 3. The data were obtained in a study of neoadjuvant anti-PD-1 for oral cavity cancer. Time point meaning: after neoadjuvant nivolumab, at surgical resection. Measured with immunoSEQ multiplex PCR; TCRdb has only the in-frame clones, and not every one. In the table there are more than 11,000 clones, roughly 74% of which are singletons. The specimen was PBMCs, collected after nivolumab (anti-PD-1) treatment. This chain joins TRBV6-6 and TRBJ2-2, with TRBD1 matching over 8 bases. This clonotype originated in a person aged 40-85 years with oral cavity squamous cell carcinoma. DNA for the CDR3: TGTGCCAGCAGCTTGACAGGGGCCGGGGAGCTGTTTTTT. Protein sequence: CASSLTGAGELFF.